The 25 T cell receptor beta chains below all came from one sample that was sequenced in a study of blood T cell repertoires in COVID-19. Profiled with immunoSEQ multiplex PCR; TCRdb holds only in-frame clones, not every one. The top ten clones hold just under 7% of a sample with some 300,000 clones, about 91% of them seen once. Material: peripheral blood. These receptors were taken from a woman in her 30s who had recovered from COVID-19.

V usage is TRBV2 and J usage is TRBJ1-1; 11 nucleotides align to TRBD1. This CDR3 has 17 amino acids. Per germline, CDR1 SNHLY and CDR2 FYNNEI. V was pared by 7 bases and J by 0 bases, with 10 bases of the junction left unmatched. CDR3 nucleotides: TGTGCCAGCACCCTTGGGACAGGGGGAATAATGAACACTGAAGCTTTCTTT. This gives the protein CASTLGTGGIMNTEAFF.

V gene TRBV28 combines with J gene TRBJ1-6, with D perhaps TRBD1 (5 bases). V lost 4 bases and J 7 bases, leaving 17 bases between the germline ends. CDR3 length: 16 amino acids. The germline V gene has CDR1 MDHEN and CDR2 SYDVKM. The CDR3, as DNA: TGTGCCAGCAGTTACTTCGCGGGGGTCAACAATTCACCCCTCCACTTT. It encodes CASSYFAGVNNSPLHF.

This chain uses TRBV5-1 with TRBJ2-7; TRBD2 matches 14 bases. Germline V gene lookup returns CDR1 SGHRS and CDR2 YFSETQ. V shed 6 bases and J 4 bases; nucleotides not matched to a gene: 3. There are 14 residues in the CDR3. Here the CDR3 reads CASTWTSGGYEQYF. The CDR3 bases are TGCGCCAGCACATGGACTAGCGGGGGGTACGAGCAGTACTTC.

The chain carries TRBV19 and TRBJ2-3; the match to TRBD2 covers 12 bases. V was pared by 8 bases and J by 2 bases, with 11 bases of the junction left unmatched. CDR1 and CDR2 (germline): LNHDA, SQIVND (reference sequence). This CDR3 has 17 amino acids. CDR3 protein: CASRPPLAGGLTDTQYF. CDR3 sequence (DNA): TGTGCCAGTCGCCCCCCACTAGCGGGGGGACTCACAGATACGCAGTATTTT.

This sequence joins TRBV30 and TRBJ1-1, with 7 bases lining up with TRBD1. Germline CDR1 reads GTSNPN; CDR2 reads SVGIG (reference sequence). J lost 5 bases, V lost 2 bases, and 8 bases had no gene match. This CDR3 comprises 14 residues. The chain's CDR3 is CAWSLDRRRTEAFF. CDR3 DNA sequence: TGTGCCTGGAGTCTGGACAGGCGGCGAACTGAAGCTTTCTTT.

This CDR3 is CASSELTSGDQETQYF. CDR3 DNA sequence: TGTGCCAGCAGTGAATTGACTAGCGGTGATCAAGAGACCCAGTACTTC. V usage is TRBV25-1 and J usage is TRBJ2-5; 9 bases are shared with TRBD2. The CDR3 extends over 16 amino acids. V dropped 1 base and J dropped 2; count of bases not matched to a gene: 5. CDR1 is MGHDK and CDR2 is SYGVNS in the germline V gene.

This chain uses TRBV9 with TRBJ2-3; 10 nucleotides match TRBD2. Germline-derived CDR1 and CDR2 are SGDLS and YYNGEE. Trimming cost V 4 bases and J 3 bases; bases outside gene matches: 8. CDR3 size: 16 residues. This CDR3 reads CASSLLSGGTTDTQYF. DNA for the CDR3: TGTGCCAGCAGCCTCCTTAGCGGGGGGACGACAGATACGCAGTATTTT.

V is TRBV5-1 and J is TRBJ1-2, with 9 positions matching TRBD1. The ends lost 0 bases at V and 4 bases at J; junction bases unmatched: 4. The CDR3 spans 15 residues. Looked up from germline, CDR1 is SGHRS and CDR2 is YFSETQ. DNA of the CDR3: TGCGCCAGCAGCTTGGTAACAGGGGGCACCTATGGCTACACCTTC. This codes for CASSLVTGGTYGYTF.

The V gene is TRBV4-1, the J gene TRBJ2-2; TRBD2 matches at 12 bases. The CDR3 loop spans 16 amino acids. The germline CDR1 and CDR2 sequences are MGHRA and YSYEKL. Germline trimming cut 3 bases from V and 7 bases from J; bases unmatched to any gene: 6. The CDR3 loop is CASSQLAGGHDGELFF. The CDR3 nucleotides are TGCGCCAGCAGCCAGCTAGCGGGGGGGCATGACGGGGAGCTGTTTTTT.

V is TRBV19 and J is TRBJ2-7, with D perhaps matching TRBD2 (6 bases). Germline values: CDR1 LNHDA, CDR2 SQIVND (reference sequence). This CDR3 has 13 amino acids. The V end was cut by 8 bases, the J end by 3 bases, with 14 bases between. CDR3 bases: TGTGCCAGTGCACCGGGACTGGTCTACGAGCAGTACTTC. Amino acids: CASAPGLVYEQYF.

The CDR3 DNA reads as TGTGCCTGGAAACCCGCGGAGTGGTATGGCTACACCTTC. This sequence encodes CAWKPAEWYGYTF. The chain carries TRBV30 and TRBJ1-2; D uncertain. The CDR3 runs 13 residues. The V end was cut by 4 bases, the J end by 5 bases, with 14 bases between. Germline V gene lookup returns CDR1 GTSNPN and CDR2 SVGIG (reference sequence).

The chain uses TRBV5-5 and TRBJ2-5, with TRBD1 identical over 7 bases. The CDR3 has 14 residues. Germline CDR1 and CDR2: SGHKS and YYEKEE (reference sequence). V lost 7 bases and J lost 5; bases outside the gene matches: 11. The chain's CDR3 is CASLRDSYTETQYF. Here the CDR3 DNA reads TGTGCCAGCTTAAGGGACAGCTACACGGAGACCCAGTACTTC.

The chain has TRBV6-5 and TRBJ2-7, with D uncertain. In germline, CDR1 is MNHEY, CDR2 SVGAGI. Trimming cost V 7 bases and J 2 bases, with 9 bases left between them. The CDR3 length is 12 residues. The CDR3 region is CASMESPYEQYF. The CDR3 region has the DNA TGTGCCAGCATGGAGTCGCCCTACGAGCAGTACTTC.

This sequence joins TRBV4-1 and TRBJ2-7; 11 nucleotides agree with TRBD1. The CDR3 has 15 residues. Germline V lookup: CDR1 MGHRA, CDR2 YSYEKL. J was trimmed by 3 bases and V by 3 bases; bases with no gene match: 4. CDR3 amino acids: CASSQRDRGDYEQYF. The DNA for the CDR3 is TGCGCCAGCAGCCAGAGGGACAGGGGGGACTACGAGCAGTACTTC.

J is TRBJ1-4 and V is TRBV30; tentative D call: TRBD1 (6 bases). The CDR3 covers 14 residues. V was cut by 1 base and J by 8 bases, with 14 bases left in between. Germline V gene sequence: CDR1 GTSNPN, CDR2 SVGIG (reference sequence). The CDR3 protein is CAWSEQGTDEKLFF. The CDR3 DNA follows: TGTGCCTGGAGTGAACAGGGTACGGACGAAAAACTGTTTTTT.

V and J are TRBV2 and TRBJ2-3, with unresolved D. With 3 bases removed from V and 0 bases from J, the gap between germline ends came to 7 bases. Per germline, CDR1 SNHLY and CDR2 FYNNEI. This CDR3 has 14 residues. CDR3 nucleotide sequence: TGTGCCAGCAGTGATATGGCTAGCACAGATACGCAGTATTTT. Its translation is CASSDMASTDTQYF.

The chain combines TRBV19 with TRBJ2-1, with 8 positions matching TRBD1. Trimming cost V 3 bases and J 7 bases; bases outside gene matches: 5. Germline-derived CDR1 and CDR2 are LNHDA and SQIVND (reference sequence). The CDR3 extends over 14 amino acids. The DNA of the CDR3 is TGTGCCAGTAGTATGCAGGGGGCACGTAATGAGCAGTTCTTC. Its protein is CASSMQGARNEQFF. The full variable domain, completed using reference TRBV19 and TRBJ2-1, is DGGITQSPKYLFRKEGQNVTLSCEQNLNHDAMYWYRQDPGQGLRLIYYSQIVNDFQKGDIAEGYSVSREKKESFPLTVTSAQKNPTAFYLCASSMQGARNEQFFGPGTRLTVL.

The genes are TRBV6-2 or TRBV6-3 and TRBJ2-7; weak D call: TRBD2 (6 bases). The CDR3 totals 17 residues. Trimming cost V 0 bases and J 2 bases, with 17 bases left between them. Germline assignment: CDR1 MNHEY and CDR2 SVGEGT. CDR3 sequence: CASSYSDRPEGPYEQYF. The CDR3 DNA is TGTGCCAGCAGTTACTCGGATCGTCCGGAGGGGCCCTACGAGCAGTACTTC.

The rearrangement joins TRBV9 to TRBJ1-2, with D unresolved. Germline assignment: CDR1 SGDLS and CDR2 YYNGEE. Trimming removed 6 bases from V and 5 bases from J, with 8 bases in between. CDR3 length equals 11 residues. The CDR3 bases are TGTGCCAGCATGCGGGATTATGGCTACACCTTC. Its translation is CASMRDYGYTF.

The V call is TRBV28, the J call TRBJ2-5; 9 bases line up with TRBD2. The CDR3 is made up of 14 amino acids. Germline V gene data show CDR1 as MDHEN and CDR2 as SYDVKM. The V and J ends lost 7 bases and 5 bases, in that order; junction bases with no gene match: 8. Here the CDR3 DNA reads TGTGCCAGCATAGGCGGGGGGGTCGGGGAGACCCAGTACTTC. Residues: CASIGGGVGETQYF.

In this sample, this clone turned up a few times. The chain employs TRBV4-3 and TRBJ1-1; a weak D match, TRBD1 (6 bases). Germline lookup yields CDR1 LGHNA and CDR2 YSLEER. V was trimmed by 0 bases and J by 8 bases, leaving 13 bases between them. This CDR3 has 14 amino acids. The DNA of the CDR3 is TGCGCCAGCAGCCAAGATGACAGGCCCTGGGAAGCTTTCTTT. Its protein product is CASSQDDRPWEAFF.

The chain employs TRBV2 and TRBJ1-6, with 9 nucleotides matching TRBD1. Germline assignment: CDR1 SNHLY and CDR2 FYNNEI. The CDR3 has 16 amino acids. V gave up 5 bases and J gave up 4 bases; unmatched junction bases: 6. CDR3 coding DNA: TGTGCCAGCAGTCTTACCGGACAGGGGTATAATTCACCCCTCCACTTT. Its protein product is CASSLTGQGYNSPLHF.

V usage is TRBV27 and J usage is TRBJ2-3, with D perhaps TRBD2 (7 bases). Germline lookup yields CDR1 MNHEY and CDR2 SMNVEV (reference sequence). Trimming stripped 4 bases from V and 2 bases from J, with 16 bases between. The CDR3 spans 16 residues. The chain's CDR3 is CASSSLGGGDTDTQYF. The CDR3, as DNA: TGTGCCAGCAGTTCCCTCGGAGGGGGGGACACAGATACGCAGTATTTT.

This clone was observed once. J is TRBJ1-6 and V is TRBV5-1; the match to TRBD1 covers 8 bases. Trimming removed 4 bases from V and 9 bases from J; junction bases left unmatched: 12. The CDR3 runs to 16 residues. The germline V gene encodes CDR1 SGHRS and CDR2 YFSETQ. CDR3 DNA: TGCGCCAGCAGCCAGAACAGGGGGGCGGATGGTTCACCCCTCCACTTT. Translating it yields CASSQNRGADGSPLHF. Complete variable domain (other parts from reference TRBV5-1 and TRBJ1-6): KAGVTQTPRYLIKTRGQQVTLSCSPISGHRSVSWYQQTPGQGLQFLFEYFSETQRNKGNFPGRFSGRQFSNSRSEMNVSTLELGDSALYLCASSQNRGADGSPLHFGNGTRLTVT.

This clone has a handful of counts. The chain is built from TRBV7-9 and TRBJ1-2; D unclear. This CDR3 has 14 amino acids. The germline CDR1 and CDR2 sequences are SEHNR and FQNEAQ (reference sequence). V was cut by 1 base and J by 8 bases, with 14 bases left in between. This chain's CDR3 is CASSLDAEERGYTF. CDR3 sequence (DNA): TGTGCCAGCAGCTTAGACGCCGAAGAGAGGGGCTACACCTTC.